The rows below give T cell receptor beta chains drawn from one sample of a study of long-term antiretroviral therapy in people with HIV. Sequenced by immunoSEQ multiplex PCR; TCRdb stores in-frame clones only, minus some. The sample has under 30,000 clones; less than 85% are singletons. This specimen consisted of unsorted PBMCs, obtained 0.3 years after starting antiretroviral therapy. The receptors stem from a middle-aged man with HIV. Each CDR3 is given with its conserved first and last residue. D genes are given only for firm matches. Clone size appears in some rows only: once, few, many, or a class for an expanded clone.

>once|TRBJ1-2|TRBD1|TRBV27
TGTGCCAGCAGTCTAACTCCGGGACAGGGTTTCTATGGCTACACCTTC
CASSLTPGQGFYGYTF
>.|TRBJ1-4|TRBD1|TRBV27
TGTGCCAGCAGGCTTCAGGGGGCCACTAATGAAAAACTGTTTTTT
CASRLQGATNEKLFF
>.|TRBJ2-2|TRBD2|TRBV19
TGTGCCAGTAGTCGGGGACTAGCGGGGCCAAACACCGGGGAGCTGTTTTTT
CASSRGLAGPNTGELFF
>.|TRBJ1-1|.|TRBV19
TGTGCCAGTAGTAGGCCTCTTCCGGCAAACACTGAAGCTTTCTTT
CASSRPLPANTEAFF
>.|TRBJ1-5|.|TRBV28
TGTGCCAGCAGTTTAGAGGTTTATAGCAATCAGCCCCAGCATTTT
CASSLEVYSNQPQHF
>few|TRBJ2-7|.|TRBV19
TGTGCCAGTAGTATGACAGCTAGAAGAGCATACGAGCAGTACTTC
CASSMTARRAYEQYF
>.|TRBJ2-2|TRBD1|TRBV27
TGTGCCAGCAGTCGCGACAGGGTGAACACCGGGGAGCTGTTTTTT
CASSRDRVNTGELFF
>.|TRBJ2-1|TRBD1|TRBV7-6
TGTGCCAGCAGCTTAGTGCAGGGGGACAATGAGCAGTTCTTC
CASSLVQGDNEQFF
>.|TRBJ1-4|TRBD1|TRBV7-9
TGTGCCAGCAGCCGGACAGGGCTAGGAGTTAATGAAAAACTGTTTTTT
CASSRTGLGVNEKLFF
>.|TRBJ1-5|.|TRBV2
TGTGCCAGACACGTTAATAGAGTGAGGGGCTGGGCCCAGCATTTT
CARHVNRVRGWAQHF
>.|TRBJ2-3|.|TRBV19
TGTGCCAGTATTGGGTATCGGACCTCAGGAGATACGCAGTATTTT
CASIGYRTSGDTQYF
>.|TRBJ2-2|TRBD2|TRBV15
TGTGCCACCAGCAGATCACTAGCGGCTTCGAACACCGGGGAGCTGTTTTTT
CATSRSLAASNTGELFF
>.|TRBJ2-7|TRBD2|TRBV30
TGTGCCTGGAGTGTACGACTAGCGGGCGAGCAGTACTTC
CAWSVRLAGEQYF
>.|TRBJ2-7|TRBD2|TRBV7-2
TGTGCCAGCAGCCCAAGCGGGGTCTGGTCCTACGAGCAGTACTTC
CASSPSGVWSYEQYF
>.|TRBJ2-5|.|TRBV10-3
TGTGCCATCAGTGATTTGGCGAGGGGACAAGAGACCCAGTACTTC
CAISDLARGQETQYF
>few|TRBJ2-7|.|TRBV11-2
TGTGCCAGCAGCTTAGAGGCAGGAGGGGACGAGCAGTACTTC
CASSLEAGGDEQYF
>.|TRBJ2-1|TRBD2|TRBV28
TGTGCCAGCCCACCCGGTCGGACAGGGGGCGCGACTAGCGGGAGGGCCGGTGAGCAGTTCTTC
CASPPGRTGGATSGRAGEQFF
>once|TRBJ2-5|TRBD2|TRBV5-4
TGTGCCAGCAGCACCCCAGCGGGGGGTTTCCAAGAGACCCAGTACTTC
CASSTPAGGFQETQYF
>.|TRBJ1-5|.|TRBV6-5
TGTGCCAGCAGTTCACTCGGGGGAGACAATCAGCCCCAGCATTTT
CASSSLGGDNQPQHF
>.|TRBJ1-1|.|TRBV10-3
TGTGCCATCAGTGGTAAGAACACTGAAGCTTTCTTT
CAISGKNTEAFF
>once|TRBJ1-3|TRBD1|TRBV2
TGTGCCAGCAGTGACAGGGGGACCGGAAACACCATATATTTT
CASSDRGTGNTIYF
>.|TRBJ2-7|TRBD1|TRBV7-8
TGTGCCAGCAGCCTGTACCCGGGACAGCCAAGCTCCTACGAGCAGTACTTC
CASSLYPGQPSSYEQYF
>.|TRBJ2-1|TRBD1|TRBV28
TGTGCCAGCAGTTTCCCCCGACAGGGGGGGAACAATGAGCAGTTCTTC
CASSFPRQGGNNEQFF
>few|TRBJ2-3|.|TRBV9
TGTGCCAGCAGCGTAGGGGGGGGCCAAGATACGCAGTATTTT
CASSVGGGQDTQYF
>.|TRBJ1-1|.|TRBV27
TGTGCCAGCAGTCCGCGGGGAATCTCAGGAGCTTTCTTT
CASSPRGISGAFF
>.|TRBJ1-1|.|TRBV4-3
TGCGCCAGCAGCACATCCGGACCTAGTAGGACTGAAGCTTTCTTT
CASSTSGPSRTEAFF
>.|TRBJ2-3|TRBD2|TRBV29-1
TGCAGCGTTGATCTAGCGGGGGGGCCAGATACGCAGTATTTT
CSVDLAGGPDTQYF
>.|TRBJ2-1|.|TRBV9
TGTGCCAGCAGGGGGGGCGCCTACAATGAGCAGTTCTTC
CASRGGAYNEQFF
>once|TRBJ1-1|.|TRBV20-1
TGCAGTGCGGACCCGCCCACTGAAGCTTTCTTT
CSADPPTEAFF
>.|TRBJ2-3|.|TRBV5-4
TGTGCCAGCAGCTTGGACAGGCGCACAGATACGCAGTATTTT
CASSLDRRTDTQYF
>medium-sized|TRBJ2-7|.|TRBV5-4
TGTGCCAGCAGCTCCTGGGACCAAAGGTACGAGCAGTACTTC
CASSSWDQRYEQYF
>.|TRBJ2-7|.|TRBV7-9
TGTGCCAGCAGCGAGGGGTCCTACGAGCAGTACTTC
CASSEGSYEQYF
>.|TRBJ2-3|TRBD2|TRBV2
TGTGCCAGCAGTGGGCTAGCGGGAACGGCAGATACGCAGTATTTT
CASSGLAGTADTQYF
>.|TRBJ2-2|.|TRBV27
TGTGCCAGCAGTTCGGGACTTTTTTTCAGCGGGGAGCTGTTTTTT
CASSSGLFFSGELFF
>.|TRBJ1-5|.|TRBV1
TGCACCAGCAGCCATCTAGGGGGACAGGGTCATCAGCCCCAGCATTTT
CTSSHLGGQGHQPQHF
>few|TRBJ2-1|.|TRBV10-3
TGTGCCATCAGTGAGGGAACAGGGAGCTACAATGAGCAGTTCTTC
CAISEGTGSYNEQFF
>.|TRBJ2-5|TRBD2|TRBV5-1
TGCGCCAGCAGCTCCAGCAGCGGGGGGAATTTGGGGACCCAGTACTTC
CASSSSSGGNLGTQYF
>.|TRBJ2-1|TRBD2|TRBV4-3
TGCGCCAGCAGCCAAGGGACTAGCTACAATGAGCAGTTCTTC
CASSQGTSYNEQFF
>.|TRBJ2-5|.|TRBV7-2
TGTGCCAGCAGCTACGGGGGACAAGAGACCCAGTACTTC
CASSYGGQETQYF
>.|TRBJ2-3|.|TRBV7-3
TGTGCCAGCAGCTTATCAGGATTGGATACGCAGTATTTT
CASSLSGLDTQYF
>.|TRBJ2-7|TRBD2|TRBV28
TGTGCCAGCAGGACACTAGCGGAATCCTACGAGCAGTACTTC
CASRTLAESYEQYF
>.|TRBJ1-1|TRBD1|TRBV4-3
TGCGCCAGCAGTCGAGGGGGCGCTGAAGCTTTCTTT
CASSRGGAEAFF
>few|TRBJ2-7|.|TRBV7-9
TGTGCCAGCAGCCCCACGCCGGACAGCTCCTACGAGCAGTACTTC
CASSPTPDSSYEQYF
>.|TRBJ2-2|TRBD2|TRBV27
TGTGCCAGCAGGAATAGCGGGGGGGTGAACACCGGGGAGCTGTTTTTT
CASRNSGGVNTGELFF
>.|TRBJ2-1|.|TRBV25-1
TGTGCCAGCAGTGTGATCCTGCGGGGAGACGGGTACAATGAGCAGTTCTTC
CASSVILRGDGYNEQFF
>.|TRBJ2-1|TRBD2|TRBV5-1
TGCGCCAGCAGCTCCGCCCCTAGCGGGACTTACAATGAGCAGTTCTTC
CASSSAPSGTYNEQFF
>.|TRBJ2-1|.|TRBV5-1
TGCGCCAGCAGCTTGGGAGGTATAGCCTACAATGAGCAGTTCTTC
CASSLGGIAYNEQFF
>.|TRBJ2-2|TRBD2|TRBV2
TGTGCCAGCAGATCGGGAGGGGTGAACACCGGGGAGCTGTTTTTT
CASRSGGVNTGELFF
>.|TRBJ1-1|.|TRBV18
TGTGCCAGCTCACCACCTCCTTATCTGAACACTGAAGCTTTCTTT
CASSPPPYLNTEAFF
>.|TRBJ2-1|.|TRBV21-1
TGTGCCAGCAGCATAACGACTAGCAGCTCCTACAATGAGCAGTTCTTC
CASSITTSSSYNEQFF
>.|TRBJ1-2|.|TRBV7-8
TGTGCCAGCAGCTTAGCGAGGGGACCTGGGAGTGGCTACACCTTC
CASSLARGPGSGYTF
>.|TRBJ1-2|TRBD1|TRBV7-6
TGTGCCAGCAGCGACCCGGGACAGAGGTTCGGCTACACCTTC
CASSDPGQRFGYTF
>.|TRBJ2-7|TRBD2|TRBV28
TGTGCCAGCAGTACCGGGGGGAGTTTATACGAGCAGTACTTC
CASSTGGSLYEQYF